Shown below are 24 T cell receptor beta chains from a single sample sequenced in a study of cytomegalovirus exposure and HLA in healthy donors (dated by TCRdb to 2017 to 2019). The method behind the library was the immunoSEQ multiplex PCR assay. The multiplex PCR relied on a mix of 60 forward primers for TCR Vbeta segments and 13 reverse primers for TCR Jbeta segments. As stored in TCRdb, this immuneACCESS dataset retains in-frame rearrangements with V and J assigned. A fraction of the clones does not appear; measured against another copy, unresolved V genes explain less than half of the discrepancy, and the remainder lacks a known reason. This sample lists approximately 150,000 clones; around 10% were detected once. Around 1.9% of the sample is taken by the ten largest. The sequencing sample was made of PBMCs. Receptors originate from a male donor in good health and CMV-seronegative.

There are a few counts of this clone. This chain uses TRBV29-1 with TRBJ2-3; 10 nucleotides line up with TRBD1. The germline CDR1 and CDR2 sequences are SQVTM and ANQGSEA. The CDR3 is 14 amino acids. Trimming cost V 7 bases and J 1 base; bases outside gene matches: 5. The CDR3 nucleotides read TGCAGCGGAAGTGGGACAGGGGGCACAGATACGCAGTATTTT. Encoded protein: CSGSGTGGTDTQYF.

J is TRBJ2-1 and V is TRBV30; D is possibly TRBD1 (8 bases). The CDR3 spans 13 residues. Deletions cut 8 bases from V and 8 bases from J, with 19 bases between. In germline, CDR1 is GTSNPN, CDR2 SVGIG (reference sequence). The CDR3 region is CATPRTGRDEQFF. The DNA of the CDR3 is TGTGCCACCCCCCGGACAGGGAGGGATGAGCAGTTCTTC.

The table lists this clone with a few counts. This chain joins TRBV25-1 and TRBJ1-1, with a possible D match to TRBD1 (5 bases). The germline gives CDR1 MGHDK, CDR2 SYGVNS. Deletions cut 4 bases from V and 0 bases from J, with 12 bases between. The CDR3 extends over 15 amino acids. This CDR3 is CASSGASGVNTEAFF. CDR3 nucleotides: TGTGCCAGCAGTGGCGCGTCGGGGGTGAACACTGAAGCTTTCTTT.

J is TRBJ2-3 and V is TRBV19; 7 bases align to TRBD2. V was clipped by 5 bases and J by 4 bases; unmatched bases: 12. The length of the CDR3 is 16 residues. Germline assignment: CDR1 LNHDA and CDR2 SQIVND (reference sequence). The CDR3 spells CASSVMTSSPADTQYF. DNA for the CDR3: TGTGCCAGTAGTGTGATGACTAGCTCCCCGGCAGATACGCAGTATTTT.

This clone appeared a few times. The V call is TRBV5-4, the J call TRBJ1-2, with D possibly TRBD1 on 6 matching bases. Germline V gives CDR1 SGHNT, CDR2 YYREEE (reference sequence). V lost 0 bases to trimming and J lost 8 bases, with 14 bases between them. CDR3 length: 14 residues. The DNA of the CDR3 is TGTGCCAGCAGCTTGGTCACAGGGCTAGACGGCTACACCTTC. This codes for CASSLVTGLDGYTF.

V is TRBV28 and J is TRBJ2-1, with no clear D. In germline, CDR1 is MDHEN, CDR2 SYDVKM. This CDR3 spans 12 amino acids. V shed 4 bases and J shed 3 bases, with 4 bases lying between them. CDR3 in amino acids: CASSYSYNEQFF. In nucleotides, the CDR3 is TGTGCCAGCAGTTACAGCTACAATGAGCAGTTCTTC.

CDR3 DNA sequence: TGTGCCAGCAGTCCATCCATCAGGGAGCTGTTTTTT. Translating gives CASSPSIRELFF. This chain uses TRBV2 with TRBJ2-2; D ambiguous. Germline loops: CDR1 SNHLY, CDR2 FYNNEI. The V end was cut by 5 bases, the J end by 9 bases, with 10 bases between. The CDR3 has 12 residues.

This clone was seen more than once but under ten times. This chain joins TRBV4-3 and TRBJ1-5; a possible D gene is TRBD1 (6 bases). With 1 base removed from V and 5 bases from J, the gap between germline ends came to 12 bases. CDR1 and CDR2 from the germline V gene are LGHNA and YSLEER. CDR3 length equals 15 residues. The CDR3 sequence is CASSQVRDTYQPQHF. In nucleotides, the CDR3 is TGCGCCAGCAGCCAAGTTCGGGACACTTATCAGCCCCAGCATTTT.

This clone was detected only a few times. The chain employs TRBV10-3 and TRBJ2-1; 10 nucleotides agree with TRBD2. The CDR3 covers 16 residues. Germline CDR1 ENHRY, CDR2 SYGVKD. Trimming cost V 0 bases and J 8 bases; bases outside gene matches: 7. CDR3 DNA: TGTGCCATCAGTGAGTCGGCTAGCGGGAGCGGCGATGAGCAGTTCTTC. Protein sequence: CAISESASGSGDEQFF.

Written as DNA, the CDR3 is TGTGCCAGTAACCAGGGCCTGAGTGAAAAACTGTTTTTT. It yields the protein CASNQGLSEKLFF. The chain has TRBV7-8 and TRBJ1-4; D is perhaps TRBD1 (5 bases). Germline V lookup: CDR1 SGHVS, CDR2 FQNEAQ. V lost 9 bases to trimming and J lost 7 bases, with 15 bases between them. CDR3 size: 13 residues. Full variable domain (missing parts from reference TRBV7-8 and TRBJ1-4): GAGVSQSPRYKVAKRGQDVALRCDPISGHVSLFWYQQALGQGPEFLTYFQNEAQLDKSGLPSDRFFAERPEGSVSTLKIQRTQQEDSAVYLCASNQGLSEKLFFGSGTQLSVL.

This clone was seen more than once but under ten times. This rearrangement joins TRBV5-8 to TRBJ2-4; D not certain. The CDR3 is made up of 14 amino acids. V was pared by 2 bases and J by 0 bases, with 6 bases between. Germline CDR1 reads SGHTS; CDR2 reads YDEGEE. This CDR3 reads CASSFLLAKNIQYF. The CDR3 DNA is TGTGCCAGCAGCTTCCTATTAGCCAAAAACATTCAGTACTTC.

V gene TRBV6-6 combines with J gene TRBJ2-7, with a possible D match to TRBD1 (7 bases). V lost 0 bases and J lost 7, with 13 bases in between. The CDR3 is made up of 14 amino acids. Looked up from germline, CDR1 is MNHNY and CDR2 is SVGAGI (reference sequence). The CDR3 region is CASSYSGRGREQYF. CDR3 bases: TGTGCCAGCAGTTACTCGGGCAGGGGGAGGGAGCAGTACTTC.

Only a few counts were recorded for this clone. The chain carries TRBV2 and TRBJ1-2; tentatively, D is TRBD1 (6 bases). Trimming pared 3 bases from V and 4 bases from J, leaving 9 bases between. CDR1 and CDR2 from the germline V gene are SNHLY and FYNNEI. This CDR3 is 13 amino acids long. CDR3 region: CASSDGGAYGYTF. The CDR3 DNA reads TGTGCCAGCAGTGATGGGGGGGCCTATGGCTACACCTTC.

The rearrangement uses TRBV6-5 and TRBJ2-1; a possible D gene is TRBD2 (5 bases). The length of the CDR3 is 13 residues. Per germline, CDR1 MNHEY and CDR2 SVGAGI. Trimming removed 1 base from V and 9 bases from J, with 10 bases in between. The CDR3 reads CASSYLGSGEQFF. The CDR3 bases are TGTGCCAGCAGTTACTTGGGGAGTGGTGAGCAGTTCTTC.

The chain combines TRBV28 with TRBJ2-7, with 10 bases fitting TRBD2. The germline gives CDR1 MDHEN, CDR2 SYDVKM. The V and J ends lost 7 bases and 0 bases, in that order; junction bases with no gene match: 9. The CDR3 covers 16 residues. The CDR3 sequence is CASTSGRASSSYEQYF. In DNA, the CDR3 is TGTGCCAGCACTAGCGGGAGAGCCTCATCCTCCTACGAGCAGTACTTC.

The J gene is TRBJ2-2, the V gene TRBV19; 7 bases fit TRBD1. Germline CDR1 is LNHDA and CDR2 is SQIVND (reference sequence). J gave up 2 bases and V 5 bases, and 8 bases lay outside the gene matches. The CDR3 has 16 residues. As DNA, the CDR3 is TGTGCCAGTAGTGGCCCCGGGACAGCTAACACCGGGGAGCTGTTTTTT. Protein sequence: CASSGPGTANTGELFF.

In its sample, this clone was seen a few times. The chain employs TRBV5-1 and TRBJ2-1; maybe TRBD1 (6 bases). The V end lost 0 bases, the J end lost 10 bases, and 23 bases lay between the germline ends. The CDR3 extends over 17 amino acids. Germline V gives CDR1 SGHRS, CDR2 YFSETQ. The CDR3 loop is CASSLGAQGPSSREQFF. CDR3 coding DNA: TGCGCCAGCAGCTTGGGCGCACAGGGACCTTCCTCAAGGGAGCAGTTCTTC.

This clone was observed a few times. The chain employs TRBV27 and TRBJ2-1; the match to TRBD2 covers 10 bases. The junction had 9 bases not matched to a gene; V was cut back by 6 bases and J by 13 bases. The germline V gene encodes CDR1 MNHEY and CDR2 SMNVEV (reference sequence). The CDR3 loop spans 13 amino acids. Here the CDR3 reads CASRISGRISQFF. CDR3 DNA: TGTGCCAGCAGAATTAGCGGGAGGATTTCCCAGTTCTTC.

This clone was recorded a few times. The V gene is TRBV18, the J gene TRBJ1-2; no clear D. The CDR3 is 15 residues long. The germline V gene has CDR1 KGHSH and CDR2 LQKENI. The ends were cut back, 3 bases at V and 4 bases at J, with 15 bases in the middle. CDR3: CASSPRSEGVYGYTF. The CDR3 coding sequence is TGTGCCAGCTCACCCCGGTCGGAGGGTGTCTATGGCTACACCTTC.

J is TRBJ1-1 and V is TRBV28; D unresolved. Germline loops: CDR1 MDHEN, CDR2 SYDVKM. This CDR3 has 18 amino acids. V was cut by 6 bases and J by 1 base, with 24 bases left in between. Written as DNA, the CDR3 is TGTGCCAGCAGCCTAGCAGAGGAGGTCCTGATTCGGAACACTGAAGCTTTCTTT. Translated: CASSLAEEVLIRNTEAFF.

The chain combines TRBV29-1 with TRBJ1-6; weak D call: TRBD1 (6 bases). The ends were cut back, 4 bases at V and 7 bases at J, with 11 bases in the middle. CDR1 and CDR2 (germline): SQVTM, ANQGSEA. The CDR3 extends over 13 amino acids. For the CDR3, the DNA is TGCAGCGTTGCGCAGGGGACCAATTCACCCCTCCACTTT. This sequence encodes CSVAQGTNSPLHF.

V usage is TRBV7-9 and J usage is TRBJ2-3, with 10 nucleotides matching TRBD1. The CDR3 is 18 residues long. V was clipped by 3 bases and J by 2 bases; unmatched bases: 11. Germline CDR1 and CDR2: SEHNR and FQNEAQ (reference sequence). DNA for the CDR3: TGTGCCAGCAGCTTGCCCCGGGACAGGGGATACTCCACAGATACGCAGTATTTT. Protein sequence: CASSLPRDRGYSTDTQYF.

This clone was seen a handful of times. This rearrangement joins TRBV18 to TRBJ2-7, with D perhaps matching TRBD2 (6 bases). Germline CDR1 and CDR2: KGHSH and LQKENI. This CDR3 comprises 13 residues. Trimming cost V 3 bases and J 7 bases, with 13 bases left between them. The CDR3 sequence is CASSPGDSLEQYF. In DNA form, the CDR3 reads TGTGCCAGCTCACCGGGGGACTCCCTGGAGCAGTACTTC.

This clone was seen a handful of times. The genes are TRBV19 and TRBJ2-2; 9 bases line up with TRBD1. The CDR3 totals 16 residues. Germline V CDR1 and CDR2: LNHDA, SQIVND (reference sequence). V was pared by 2 bases and J by 5 bases, with 6 bases of the junction left unmatched. The CDR3 DNA reads as TGTGCCAGTAGTATAACCAGGACAGGGGAGACCGGGGAGCTGTTTTTT. This sequence encodes CASSITRTGETGELFF.